The 22 T cell receptor beta chains reported below all come from one sample, sequenced in a study of cytomegalovirus exposure and HLA in healthy donors. This PCR relied on a set of 60 Vbeta primers and 13 Jbeta primers. Generated by immunoSEQ multiplex PCR, the TCRdb table keeps only in-frame clones and is missing some. In the table there are more than 85,000 clones, roughly 80% of which are singletons. The sequencing sample was made of PBMCs. All receptors come from a young man in good health and CMV-seropositive.

The gene calls are TRBV5-4 and TRBJ2-2, with 8 positions matching TRBD1. Germline loops: CDR1 SGHNT, CDR2 YYREEE (reference sequence). CDR3 size: 15 residues. Trimming at V came to 3 bases and at J to 3 bases, leaving 4 bases not matched to a gene. The CDR3 is CASSSGQGHTGELFF. As DNA, the CDR3 is TGTGCCAGCAGCTCAGGACAGGGACACACCGGGGAGCTGTTTTTT. The full variable domain, completed using reference TRBV5-4 and TRBJ2-2, is ETGVTQSPTHLIKTRGQQVTLRCSSQSGHNTVSWYQQALGQGPQFIFQYYREEENGRGNFPPRFSGLQFPNYSSELNVNALELDDSALYLCASSSGQGHTGELFFGEGSRLTVL.

Written as DNA, the CDR3 is TGTGCCAGCAGCTTACCCAGGCGCATGGGCGAAAAACTGTTTTTT. Protein: CASSLPRRMGEKLFF. The rearrangement joins TRBV7-9 to TRBJ1-4; D not certain. Trimming took off 2 bases at V and 8 bases at J, with 15 bases between the two ends. CDR3 length: 15 amino acids. The germline V gene encodes CDR1 SEHNR and CDR2 FQNEAQ (reference sequence).

This clone has more than one count but fewer than ten. V gene TRBV30 combines with J gene TRBJ1-5, with D tentatively TRBD1 (6 bases). The CDR3 loop spans 13 amino acids. The V end lost 2 bases, the J end lost 3 bases, and 8 bases lay between the germline ends. CDR1 GTSNPN and CDR2 SVGIG come from the germline V gene (reference sequence). The CDR3 loop is CAWSRQDNQPQHF. The CDR3 nucleotides read TGTGCCTGGAGTCGACAGGACAATCAGCCCCAGCATTTT.

The chain has TRBV6-5 and TRBJ1-2, with a tentative D call TRBD1 (5 bases). There are 11 residues in the CDR3. Between the trimmed V and J ends, which lost 7 bases and 4 bases, there was a span of 7 bases. CDR1 is MNHEY and CDR2 is SVGAGI in the germline V gene. DNA for the CDR3: TGTGCCAGCACCGGGGGCTATGGCTACACCTTC. It yields the protein CASTGGYGYTF.

This clone was detected only a few times. V gene TRBV10-3 combines with J gene TRBJ1-5; tentatively, D is TRBD1 (6 bases). Germline V gene sequence: CDR1 ENHRY, CDR2 SYGVKD. The CDR3 has 15 residues. V lost 3 bases and J lost 6, with 15 bases in between. CDR3 DNA: TGTGCCATCAGTGAATCAGGGGATCGCGGTCAGCCCCAGCATTTT. This encodes CAISESGDRGQPQHF.

Written as DNA, the CDR3 is TGCGCCAGCAGCCAAGGTCGGTTAGCCAAAAACATTCAGTACTTC. Translated: CASSQGRLAKNIQYF. The rearrangement links TRBV4-1 to TRBJ2-4; D gene ambiguous. From germline, CDR1 is MGHRA and CDR2 YSYEKL. The CDR3 consists of 15 residues. Trimming shortened V by 1 base and J by 0 bases, and 7 bases separated the two germline ends.

The chain is built from TRBV6-5 and TRBJ2-1; the match to TRBD2 covers 8 bases. CDR3 size: 15 residues. The junction had 7 bases not matched to a gene; V was cut back by 5 bases and J by 4 bases. The germline V gene encodes CDR1 MNHEY and CDR2 SVGAGI. As DNA, the CDR3 is TGTGCCAGCAGTCCGACCGGGACTAGATACAATGAGCAGTTCTTC. Amino acid sequence: CASSPTGTRYNEQFF.

The rearrangement uses TRBV15 and TRBJ2-5; D may be TRBD1 (7 bases). Germline loops: CDR1 LNHNV, CDR2 YYDKDF (reference sequence). The CDR3 loop spans 14 amino acids. V was shortened by 3 bases and J by 5 bases, with 13 bases between the two germline ends. The CDR3 reads CATSRQGGRETQYF. In DNA, the CDR3 is TGTGCCACCAGCAGGCAGGGGGGCCGGGAGACCCAGTACTTC.

The J gene is TRBJ2-7, the V gene TRBV7-2; no clear D. Trimming left V 5 bases short and J 1 base short, with 15 bases between. From germline, CDR1 is SGHTA and CDR2 FQGNSA. The CDR3 extends over 15 amino acids. CDR3 sequence (DNA): TGTGCCAGCAGCCAACCCTCCATCGGGTCCTACGAGCAGTACTTC. Protein: CASSQPSIGSYEQYF.

The J gene is TRBJ1-5, the V gene TRBV6-5; D possibly corresponds to TRBD1 (5 bases). V was cut by 7 bases and J by 7 bases, with 17 bases left in between. Germline V gene lookup returns CDR1 MNHEY and CDR2 SVGAGI. The CDR3 loop spans 14 amino acids. CDR3 DNA sequence: TGTGCCAGCAACCCTACAGGTTCTGGGCAGCCCCAGCATTTT. It specifies CASNPTGSGQPQHF.

V and J are TRBV28 and TRBJ1-3; 9 bases line up with TRBD1. The CDR3 loop spans 18 amino acids. CDR1 is MDHEN and CDR2 is SYDVKM in the germline V gene. V lost 2 bases, J lost 6 bases, and 14 bases stayed unmatched. CDR3 nucleotide sequence: TGTGCCAGCAGTTTAAAGGTGGCGGACAGGGGTTTTGAAAACACCATATATTTT. It encodes CASSLKVADRGFENTIYF.

CDR3 loop: CASSLQQPAGGRRLYNEQFF. The CDR3 coding sequence is TGCGCCAGCAGCCTCCAACAACCGGCGGGGGGCAGGAGGTTGTACAATGAGCAGTTCTTC. This chain uses TRBV4-1 with TRBJ2-1; 8 bases agree with TRBD2. Germline V lookup: CDR1 MGHRA, CDR2 YSYEKL. The CDR3 loop spans 20 amino acids. V shed 4 bases and J 4 bases; nucleotides not matched to a gene: 21.

The V call is TRBV5-1, the J call TRBJ2-1; 8 positions match TRBD2. The CDR3 has 14 residues. The V gene end was trimmed by 2 bases and the J gene end by 7 bases; junction bases not matched to a gene: 5. In germline, CDR1 is SGHRS, CDR2 YFSETQ. CDR3 coding DNA: TGCGCCAGCAGCTTCCCCGGGGGGGAAAATGAGCAGTTCTTC. Translated: CASSFPGGENEQFF.

Written as DNA, the CDR3 is TGCGCCAGCAGCCCGACTACACAAACCTACGAGCAGTACTTC. It specifies CASSPTTQTYEQYF. The V gene is TRBV5-1, the J gene TRBJ2-7; D is possibly TRBD2 (5 bases). The CDR3 spans 14 residues. The germline gives CDR1 SGHRS, CDR2 YFSETQ. V dropped 4 bases and J dropped 2 bases, with 13 bases sitting between them. Combining the CDR3 with reference TRBV5-1 and TRBJ2-7 gives the whole variable domain KAGVTQTPRYLIKTRGQQVTLSCSPISGHRSVSWYQQTPGQGLQFLFEYFSETQRNKGNFPGRFSGRQFSNSRSEMNVSTLELGDSALYLCASSPTTQTYEQYFGPGTRLTVT.

This chain uses TRBV5-1 with TRBJ1-2; 7 positions match TRBD1. CDR1 is SGHRS, CDR2 YFSETQ, per germline. Trimming took 6 bases from V and 4 from J; bases not matched to a gene: 9. CDR3 size: 14 residues. This chain's CDR3 is CASNPEGASYGYTF. CDR3 in DNA: TGCGCCAGCAACCCTGAGGGGGCTAGCTATGGCTACACCTTC. The full variable domain, completed using reference TRBV5-1 and TRBJ1-2, is KAGVTQTPRYLIKTRGQQVTLSCSPISGHRSVSWYQQTPGQGLQFLFEYFSETQRNKGNFPGRFSGRQFSNSRSEMNVSTLELGDSALYLCASNPEGASYGYTFGSGTRLTVV.

This clone was counted ten times or more. The chain recombines TRBV7-6 with TRBJ2-1; 12 bases align to TRBD2. Germline-derived CDR1 and CDR2 are SGHVS and FNYEAQ. V lost 5 bases and J lost 6; bases outside the gene matches: 8. CDR3 length equals 16 residues. The CDR3 here is CASSPPSGGALNEQFF. Written as DNA, the CDR3 is TGTGCCAGCAGCCCCCCTAGCGGGGGGGCCCTCAATGAGCAGTTCTTC.

The chain has TRBV11-2 and TRBJ1-1; no clear D gene. The CDR3 sequence is 14 residues long. V gave up 0 bases and J gave up 2 bases, with 7 bases separating them. Germline V gene sequence: CDR1 SGHAT, CDR2 FQNNGV. In DNA form, the CDR3 reads TGTGCCAGCAGCTTAGAACCAGGCAACACTGAAGCTTTCTTT. Protein product: CASSLEPGNTEAFF.

The V and J genes are TRBV5-1 and TRBJ2-1, with 15 nucleotides matching TRBD2. CDR1 and CDR2 (germline): SGHRS, YFSETQ. The length of the CDR3 is 17 residues. The ends lost 4 bases at V and 9 bases at J; junction bases unmatched: 11. The CDR3 DNA reads as TGCGCCAGCAGCAAACCCGGACTAGCGGGGGGGCCTGGTGAGCAGTTCTTC. Its translation: CASSKPGLAGGPGEQFF. The entire variable domain, with the rest obtained from reference TRBV5-1 and TRBJ2-1, is as follows: KAGVTQTPRYLIKTRGQQVTLSCSPISGHRSVSWYQQTPGQGLQFLFEYFSETQRNKGNFPGRFSGRQFSNSRSEMNVSTLELGDSALYLCASSKPGLAGGPGEQFFGPGTRLTVL.

This chain links TRBV4-2 with TRBJ2-2, with 9 positions matching TRBD1. The J call could be wrong; TRBJ1-3 is a better fit for the DNA end. From germline, CDR1 is LGHNA and CDR2 YNFKEQ. The CDR3 is 15 residues long. CDR3 sequence (DNA): TGTGCCAGCAGCGGGGACAGGGTCTCTGGAAACACCATATATTTT. It is translated as CASSGDRVSGNTIYF.

The gene calls are TRBV6-5 and TRBJ1-2; D is possibly TRBD1 (5 bases). Germline CDR1 and CDR2: MNHEY and SVGAGI. This CDR3 comprises 13 residues. V lost 6 bases and J lost 4, with 12 bases in between. CDR3 amino acids: CASRYDSSYGYTF. In nucleotides, the CDR3 is TGTGCCAGCAGGTACGACAGTTCCTATGGCTACACCTTC.

This clone showed up many times. This chain connects TRBV2 to TRBJ2-7, with 9 bases lining up with TRBD1. This CDR3 has 14 amino acids. Germline assignment: CDR1 SNHLY and CDR2 FYNNEI. The junction had 5 bases not matched to a gene; V was cut back by 6 bases and J by 2 bases. The CDR3 sequence is CASSGDRAPYEQYF. CDR3 DNA: TGTGCCAGCAGCGGGGACAGGGCCCCCTACGAGCAGTACTTC.

The rearrangement joins TRBV5-5 to TRBJ2-5; D may be TRBD1 (6 bases). The CDR3 totals 14 residues. Germline V gene lookup returns CDR1 SGHKS and CDR2 YYEKEE (reference sequence). V gave up 4 bases and J gave up 0 bases, with 10 bases separating them. CDR3: CASSPGTYQETQYF. DNA of the CDR3: TGTGCCAGCAGCCCGGGGACATACCAAGAGACCCAGTACTTC.